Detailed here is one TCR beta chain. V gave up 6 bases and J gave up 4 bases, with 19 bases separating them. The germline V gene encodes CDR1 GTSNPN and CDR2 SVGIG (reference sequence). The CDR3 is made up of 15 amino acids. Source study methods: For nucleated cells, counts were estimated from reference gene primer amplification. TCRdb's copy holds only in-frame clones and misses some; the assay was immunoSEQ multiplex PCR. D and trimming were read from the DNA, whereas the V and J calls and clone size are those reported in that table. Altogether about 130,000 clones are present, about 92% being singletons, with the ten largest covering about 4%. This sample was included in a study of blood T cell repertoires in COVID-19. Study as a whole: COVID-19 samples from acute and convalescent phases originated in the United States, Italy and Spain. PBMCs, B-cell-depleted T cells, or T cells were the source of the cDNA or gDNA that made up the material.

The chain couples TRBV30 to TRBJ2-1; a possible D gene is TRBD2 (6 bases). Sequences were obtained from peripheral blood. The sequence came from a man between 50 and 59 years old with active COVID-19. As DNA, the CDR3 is TGTGCCTGCGGAATCGGGACTCTACAATACAATGAGCAGTTCTTC. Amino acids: CACGIGTLQYNEQFF.